Listed below are T cell receptor beta chains from one sample, sequenced in a study of beta chain features in type 1 diabetes. The assay was immunoSEQ multiplex PCR, and TCRdb's table has in-frame clones only and misses some. The top ten clones hold roughly 1.3% of a sample with a few hundred thousand clones, approximately 10% of them seen once. The sequencing input was central memory CD4+ T cells from blood. Receptor source: a man aged 18 to 30 in good health. CDR3s leave out the opening cysteine and the closing phenylalanine or tryptophan.

V: TRBV7-9; CDR3: ASSGQINEKLF
V: TRBV4-3; CDR3: ASGLRDRATDTQY
V: TRBV15; CDR3: ATSRDKQGPYEKLF
V: TRBV30; CDR3: AWSPGRAIGYGYT
V: TRBV6-6; CDR3: ASSYPGTEKLF
V: TRBV9; CDR3: ASSASLPLDTQY
V: TRBV30; CDR3: AWGTSWNEQY
V: TRBV6-6; CDR3: ASSPPGTGVYEQY
V: TRBV10-3; CDR3: AISEQGPTNYGYT
V: TRBV6-5; CDR3: ASSYSRRGEKLF
V: TRBV29-1; CDR3: SVKPGQSTDTQY
V: TRBV19; CDR3: ATAKENTGELF
V: TRBV27; CDR3: ASSARDRVREQY
V: TRBV25-1; CDR3: ASSEYSLEQF
V: TRBV2; CDR3: ASSDWGADQPQH
V: TRBV7-9; CDR3: ASSTTHGYTIY